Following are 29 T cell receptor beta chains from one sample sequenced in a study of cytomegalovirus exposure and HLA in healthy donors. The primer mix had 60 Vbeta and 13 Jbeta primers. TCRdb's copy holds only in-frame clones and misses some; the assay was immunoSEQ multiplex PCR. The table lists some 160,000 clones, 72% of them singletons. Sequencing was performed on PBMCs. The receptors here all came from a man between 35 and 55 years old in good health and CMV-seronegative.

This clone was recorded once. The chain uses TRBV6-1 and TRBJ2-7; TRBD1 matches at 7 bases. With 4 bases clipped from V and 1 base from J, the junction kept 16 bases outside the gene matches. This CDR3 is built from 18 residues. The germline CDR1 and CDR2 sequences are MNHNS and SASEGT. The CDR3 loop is CASSARQGQSQKSYEQYF. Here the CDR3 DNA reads TGTGCCAGCAGTGCTAGACAGGGCCAATCCCAGAAATCCTACGAGCAGTACTTC.

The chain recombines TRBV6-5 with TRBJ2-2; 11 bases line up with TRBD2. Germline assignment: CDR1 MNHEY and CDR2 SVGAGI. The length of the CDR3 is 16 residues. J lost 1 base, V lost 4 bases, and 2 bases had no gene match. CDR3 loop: CASSFGTSGNTGELFF. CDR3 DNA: TGTGCCAGCAGTTTCGGGACTAGCGGGAACACCGGGGAGCTGTTTTTT.

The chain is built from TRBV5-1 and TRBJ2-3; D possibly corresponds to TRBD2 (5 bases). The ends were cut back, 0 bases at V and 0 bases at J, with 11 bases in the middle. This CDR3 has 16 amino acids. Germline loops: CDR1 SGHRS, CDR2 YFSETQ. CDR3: CASSLVLRTSTDTQYF. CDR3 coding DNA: TGCGCCAGCAGCTTGGTCTTGCGGACTAGCACAGATACGCAGTATTTT.

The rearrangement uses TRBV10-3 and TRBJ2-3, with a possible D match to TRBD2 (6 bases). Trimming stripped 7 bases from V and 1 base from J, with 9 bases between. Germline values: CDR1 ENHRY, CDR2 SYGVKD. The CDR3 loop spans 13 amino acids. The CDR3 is CAIKTGGTDTQYF. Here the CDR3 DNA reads TGTGCCATCAAAACGGGGGGCACAGATACGCAGTATTTT.

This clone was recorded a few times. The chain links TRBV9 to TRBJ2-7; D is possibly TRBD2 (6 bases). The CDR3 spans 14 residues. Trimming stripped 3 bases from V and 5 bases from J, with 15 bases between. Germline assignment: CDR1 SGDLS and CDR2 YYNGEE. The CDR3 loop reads CASSAAGPRHEQYF. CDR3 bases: TGTGCCAGCAGCGCCGCGGGGCCCCGCCACGAGCAGTACTTC.

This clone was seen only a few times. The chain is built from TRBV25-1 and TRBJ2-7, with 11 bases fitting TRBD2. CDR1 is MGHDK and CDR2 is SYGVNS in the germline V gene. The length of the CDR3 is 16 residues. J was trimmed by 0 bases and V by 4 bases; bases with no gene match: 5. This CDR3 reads CASSATSGERSYEQYF. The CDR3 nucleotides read TGTGCCAGCAGTGCGACTAGCGGGGAACGCTCCTACGAGCAGTACTTC.

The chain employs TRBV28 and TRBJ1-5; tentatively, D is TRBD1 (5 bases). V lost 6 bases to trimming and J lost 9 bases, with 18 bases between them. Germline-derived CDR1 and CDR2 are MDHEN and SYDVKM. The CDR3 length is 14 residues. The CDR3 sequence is CASSLRDSFRPQHF. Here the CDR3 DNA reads TGTGCCAGCAGCCTCCGGGACTCTTTCCGGCCCCAGCATTTT.

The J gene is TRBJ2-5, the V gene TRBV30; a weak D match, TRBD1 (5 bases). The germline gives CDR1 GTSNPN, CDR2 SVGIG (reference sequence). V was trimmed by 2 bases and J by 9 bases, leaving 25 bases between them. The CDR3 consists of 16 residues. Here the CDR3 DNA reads TGTGCCTGGAGTAAGAACACAGGCCCGCCGGTTTTGGCCCAGTACTTC. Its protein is CAWSKNTGPPVLAQYF.

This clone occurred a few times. Here the CDR3 reads CASSARRGGRPLHF. The CDR3 nucleotides are TGTGCCAGCAGTGCACGGAGGGGAGGGCGGCCCCTCCACTTT. The chain couples TRBV6-1 to TRBJ1-6, with D perhaps matching TRBD1 (5 bases). The CDR3 runs 14 residues. Trimming left V 4 bases short and J 13 bases short, with 17 bases between. CDR1 is MNHNS, CDR2 SASEGT, per germline.

The CDR3 DNA sequence: TGTGCCAGTAGTATATCGACAGCGAACACCGGGGAGCTGTTTTTT. This encodes CASSISTANTGELFF. The chain has TRBV19 and TRBJ2-2, with D possibly being TRBD1 (5 bases). The CDR3 has 15 residues. Per the germline V gene, CDR1 is LNHDA and CDR2 is SQIVND (reference sequence). The germline V and J ends were trimmed by 2 bases and 0 bases, with 7 bases remaining between them.

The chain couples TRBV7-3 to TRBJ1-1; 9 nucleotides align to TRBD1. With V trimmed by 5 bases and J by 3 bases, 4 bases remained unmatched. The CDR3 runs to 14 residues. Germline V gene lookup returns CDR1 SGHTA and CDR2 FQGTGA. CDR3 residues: CASSEDRGYTEAFF. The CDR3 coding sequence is TGTGCCAGCAGCGAGGACAGGGGCTACACTGAAGCTTTCTTT.

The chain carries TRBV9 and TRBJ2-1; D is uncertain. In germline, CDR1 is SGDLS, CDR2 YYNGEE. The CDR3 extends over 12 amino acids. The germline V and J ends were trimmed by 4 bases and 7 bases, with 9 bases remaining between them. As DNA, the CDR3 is TGTGCCAGCAGCCCCCCCTTAAATGAGCAGTTCTTC. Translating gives CASSPPLNEQFF. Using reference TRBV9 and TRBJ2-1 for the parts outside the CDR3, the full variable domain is DSGVTQTPKHLITATGQRVTLRCSPRSGDLSVYWYQQSLDQGLQFLIQYYNGEERAKGNILERFSAQQFPDLHSELNLSSLELGDSALYFCASSPPLNEQFFGPGTRLTVL.

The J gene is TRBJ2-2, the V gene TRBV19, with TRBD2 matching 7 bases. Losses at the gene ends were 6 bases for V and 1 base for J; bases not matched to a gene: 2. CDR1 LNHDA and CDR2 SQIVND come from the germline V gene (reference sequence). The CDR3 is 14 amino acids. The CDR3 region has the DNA TGTGCCAGTAGGAAGCGGGGGAACACCGGGGAGCTGTTTTTT. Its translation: CASRKRGNTGELFF.

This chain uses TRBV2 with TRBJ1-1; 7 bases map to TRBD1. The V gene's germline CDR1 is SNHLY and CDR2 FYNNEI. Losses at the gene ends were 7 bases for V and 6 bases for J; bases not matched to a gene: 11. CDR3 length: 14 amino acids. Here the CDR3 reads CASTDTTGDPEAFF. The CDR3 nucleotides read TGTGCCAGCACGGACACCACAGGGGACCCTGAAGCTTTCTTT.

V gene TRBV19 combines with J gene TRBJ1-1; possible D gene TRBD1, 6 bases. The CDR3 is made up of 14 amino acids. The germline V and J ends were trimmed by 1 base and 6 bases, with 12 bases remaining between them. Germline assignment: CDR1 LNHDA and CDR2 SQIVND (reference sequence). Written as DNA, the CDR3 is TGTGCCAGTAGTATAGCCCCGGGGGGCCCTGAAGCTTTCTTT. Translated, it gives CASSIAPGGPEAFF.

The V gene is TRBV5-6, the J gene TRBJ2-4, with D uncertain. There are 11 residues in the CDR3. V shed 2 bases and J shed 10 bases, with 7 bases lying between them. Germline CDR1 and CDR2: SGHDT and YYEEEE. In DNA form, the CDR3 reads TGTGCCAGCAGCTTAGAGAGGATTCAGTACTTC. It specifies CASSLERIQYF.

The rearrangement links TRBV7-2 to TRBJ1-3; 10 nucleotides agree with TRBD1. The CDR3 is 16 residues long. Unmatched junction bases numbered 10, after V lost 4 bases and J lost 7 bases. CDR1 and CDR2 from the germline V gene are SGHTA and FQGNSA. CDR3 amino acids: CASSSPRQGAWNTIYF. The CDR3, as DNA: TGTGCCAGCAGCTCACCTCGACAGGGGGCCTGGAACACCATATATTTT.

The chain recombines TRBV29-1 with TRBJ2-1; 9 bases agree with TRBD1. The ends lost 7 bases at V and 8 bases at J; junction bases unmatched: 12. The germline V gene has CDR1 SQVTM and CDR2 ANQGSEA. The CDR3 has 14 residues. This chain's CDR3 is CSAGQGEPNHEQFF. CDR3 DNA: TGCAGCGCGGGACAGGGAGAACCGAACCATGAGCAGTTCTTC.

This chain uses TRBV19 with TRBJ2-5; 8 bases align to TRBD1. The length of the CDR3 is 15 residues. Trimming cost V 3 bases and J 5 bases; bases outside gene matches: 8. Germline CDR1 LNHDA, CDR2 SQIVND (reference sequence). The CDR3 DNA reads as TGTGCCAGTAGTATGACAGCAGGGGGCGGGGAGACCCAGTACTTC. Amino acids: CASSMTAGGGETQYF.

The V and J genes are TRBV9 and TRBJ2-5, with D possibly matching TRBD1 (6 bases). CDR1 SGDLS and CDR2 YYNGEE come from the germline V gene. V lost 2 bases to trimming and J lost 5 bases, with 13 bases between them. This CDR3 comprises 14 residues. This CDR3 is CASSVSGVLETQYF. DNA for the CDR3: TGTGCCAGCAGCGTTTCAGGGGTCCTGGAGACCCAGTACTTC.

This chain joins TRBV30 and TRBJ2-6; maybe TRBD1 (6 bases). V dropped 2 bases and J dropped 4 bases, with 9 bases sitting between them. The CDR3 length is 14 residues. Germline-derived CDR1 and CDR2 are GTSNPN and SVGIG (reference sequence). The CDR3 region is CAWSTGTGANVLTF. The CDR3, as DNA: TGTGCCTGGAGTACAGGGACGGGGGCCAACGTCCTGACTTTC.

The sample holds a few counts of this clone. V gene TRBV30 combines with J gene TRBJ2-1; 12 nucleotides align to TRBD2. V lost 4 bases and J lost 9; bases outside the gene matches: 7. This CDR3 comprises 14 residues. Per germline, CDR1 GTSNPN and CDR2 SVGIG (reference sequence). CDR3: CAWKILAGGGEQFF. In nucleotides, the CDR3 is TGTGCCTGGAAAATCCTAGCGGGAGGGGGTGAGCAGTTCTTC.

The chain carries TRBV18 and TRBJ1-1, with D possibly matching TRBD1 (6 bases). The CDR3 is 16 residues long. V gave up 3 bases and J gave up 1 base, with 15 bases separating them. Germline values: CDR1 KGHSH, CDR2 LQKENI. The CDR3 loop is CASSPRQANPNTEAFF. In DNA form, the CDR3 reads TGTGCCAGCTCACCTAGACAGGCCAACCCGAACACTGAAGCTTTCTTT.

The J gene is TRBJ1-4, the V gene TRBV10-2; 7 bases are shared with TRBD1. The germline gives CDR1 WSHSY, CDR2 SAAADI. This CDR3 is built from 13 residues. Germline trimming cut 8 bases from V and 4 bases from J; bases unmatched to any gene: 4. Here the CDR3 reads CASVQGNNEKLFF. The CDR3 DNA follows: TGCGCCAGCGTACAGGGGAATAATGAAAAACTGTTTTTT.

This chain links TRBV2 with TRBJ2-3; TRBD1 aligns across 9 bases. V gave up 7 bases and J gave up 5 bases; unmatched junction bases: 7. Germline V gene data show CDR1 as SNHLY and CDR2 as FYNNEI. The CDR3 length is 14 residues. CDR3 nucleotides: TGTGCCAGCAAACAACAGGGGGCAAGAGATACGCAGTATTTT. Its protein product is CASKQQGARDTQYF. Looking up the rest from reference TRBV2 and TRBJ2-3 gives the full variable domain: EPEVTQTPSHQVTQMGQEVILRCVPISNHLYFYWYRQILGQKVEFLVSFYNNEISEKSEIFDDQFSVERPDGSNFTLKIRSTKLEDSAMYFCASKQQGARDTQYFGPGTRLTVL.

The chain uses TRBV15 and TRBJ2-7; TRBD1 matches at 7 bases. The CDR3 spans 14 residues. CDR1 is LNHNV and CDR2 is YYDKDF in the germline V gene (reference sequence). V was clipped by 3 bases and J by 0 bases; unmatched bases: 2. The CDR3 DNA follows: TGTGCCACCAGCAGGGGACAGAACTCCTACGAGCAGTACTTC. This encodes CATSRGQNSYEQYF.

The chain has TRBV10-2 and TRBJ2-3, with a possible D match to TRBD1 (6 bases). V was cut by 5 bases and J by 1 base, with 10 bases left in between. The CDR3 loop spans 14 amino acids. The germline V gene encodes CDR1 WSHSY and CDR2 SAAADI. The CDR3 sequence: CASSSGARTDTQYF. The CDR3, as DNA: TGCGCCAGCAGTTCAGGGGCCCGCACAGATACGCAGTATTTT.

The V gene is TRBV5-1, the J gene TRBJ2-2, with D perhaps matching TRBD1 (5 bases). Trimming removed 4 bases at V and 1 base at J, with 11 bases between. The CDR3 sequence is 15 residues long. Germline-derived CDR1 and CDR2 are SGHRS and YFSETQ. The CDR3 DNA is TGCGCCAGCAGCCCCCAGGGCGGGAACACCGGGGAGCTGTTTTTT. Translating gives CASSPQGGNTGELFF.

The CDR3 DNA is TGTGCCAGCAGCAAAGATCGAACAGGGGAGGTGCAGTACTTC. Protein product: CASSKDRTGEVQYF. This chain links TRBV21-1 with TRBJ2-7; TRBD1 is taken as the D call from the table, unchecked against the DNA. TRBV21-1 is a pseudogene. The CDR3 is 14 amino acids.